This is a list of T cell receptor beta chains from one sample in a study of molecular identifiers for immune sequencing clone quantification. MiXCR, applied by TCRdb to the PCR reads, yields one record per CDR3 protein. This sample carries 490,000 or so distinct CDR3 sequences, 20% to 25% of them seen once, and the ten largest clones take around 0.84%. Specimen: naive CD8+ T cells from blood, with Jurkat cell RNA spiked in. The receptors stem from a human donor in good health. Some libraries in this study had Jurkat cell RNA spiked in. Both conserved end residues are part of each CDR3. Each record gives: V gene, J gene, CDR3 protein.

v_call: TRBV15
j_call: TRBJ2-7
cdr3_aa: CATTRIYEQYF

v_call: TRBV19
j_call: TRBJ2-2
cdr3_aa: CASSTLATGRTGELFF

v_call: TRBV2
j_call: TRBJ2-1
cdr3_aa: CASTVRTSGGLYNEQFF

v_call: TRBV28
j_call: TRBJ2-1
cdr3_aa: CASTIGLAGVEQFF

v_call: TRBV11-3
j_call: TRBJ2-1
cdr3_aa: CASSLGGAQGAYNEQFF

v_call: TRBV20-1
j_call: TRBJ2-1
cdr3_aa: CSARDQEDYYNEQFF

v_call: TRBV27
j_call: TRBJ1-5
cdr3_aa: CASSHTDVIRVGDQPQHF

v_call: TRBV20-1
j_call: TRBJ1-1
cdr3_aa: CSARDLRGGLEAFF

v_call: TRBV7-3
j_call: TRBJ2-1
cdr3_aa: CASSLGSLGEYNEQFF

v_call: TRBV5-1
j_call: TRBJ2-3
cdr3_aa: CASSPPQAGVAADTQYF

v_call: TRBV19
j_call: TRBJ1-1
cdr3_aa: CASSTGLTEAFF

v_call: TRBV20-1
j_call: TRBJ2-1
cdr3_aa: CSARSLVGPTYNEQFF

v_call: TRBV7-3
j_call: TRBJ2-3
cdr3_aa: CASSHGTSSTDTQYF

v_call: TRBV30
j_call: TRBJ2-2
cdr3_aa: CAWGRGQVDTGELFF

v_call: TRBV19
j_call: TRBJ2-7
cdr3_aa: CASSPDRFYEQYF

v_call: TRBV20-1
j_call: TRBJ1-4
cdr3_aa: CSARGGHLATNEKLFF

v_call: TRBV4-1
j_call: TRBJ2-2
cdr3_aa: CASSQLGQGNTGELFF

v_call: TRBV7-2
j_call: TRBJ1-6
cdr3_aa: CASSPPRQAHYNSPLHF

v_call: TRBV20-1
j_call: TRBJ2-3
cdr3_aa: CSARDLAREGPVSTDTQYF

v_call: TRBV5-1
j_call: TRBJ2-3
cdr3_aa: CASSPRWEGTDTQYF

v_call: TRBV20-1
j_call: TRBJ2-7
cdr3_aa: CSARETSGKFYEQYF

v_call: TRBV5-4
j_call: TRBJ2-5
cdr3_aa: CASSPRGMVVETQYF

v_call: TRBV12-3/TRBV12-4
j_call: TRBJ2-2
cdr3_aa: CASRFSRTGNTGDPFF

v_call: TRBV6-5
j_call: TRBJ1-1
cdr3_aa: CASSYSGGALNTEAFF

v_call: TRBV4-1
j_call: TRBJ2-5
cdr3_aa: CASSQGTGVDETQYF

v_call: TRBV4-1
j_call: TRBJ2-7
cdr3_aa: CASSQARGASYEQYF

v_call: TRBV12-3/TRBV12-4
j_call: TRBJ1-6
cdr3_aa: CASTLGGYNSPLHF

v_call: TRBV6-5
j_call: TRBJ2-7
cdr3_aa: CASSYSGTGAEQYF

v_call: TRBV12-3/TRBV12-4
j_call: TRBJ2-3
cdr3_aa: CASAEGTDTQYF

v_call: TRBV13
j_call: TRBJ1-1
cdr3_aa: CASSFYQGANTEAFF

v_call: TRBV6-5
j_call: TRBJ2-3
cdr3_aa: CASRRDPLATDTQYF

v_call: TRBV7-6
j_call: TRBJ2-3
cdr3_aa: CASPCRDREMADTQYF

v_call: TRBV27
j_call: TRBJ1-1
cdr3_aa: CASSFSPEGTEAFF

v_call: TRBV6-5
j_call: TRBJ2-1
cdr3_aa: CASSYASGRTYNEQFF

v_call: TRBV14
j_call: TRBJ2-7
cdr3_aa: CASSQFLDRGYEQYF